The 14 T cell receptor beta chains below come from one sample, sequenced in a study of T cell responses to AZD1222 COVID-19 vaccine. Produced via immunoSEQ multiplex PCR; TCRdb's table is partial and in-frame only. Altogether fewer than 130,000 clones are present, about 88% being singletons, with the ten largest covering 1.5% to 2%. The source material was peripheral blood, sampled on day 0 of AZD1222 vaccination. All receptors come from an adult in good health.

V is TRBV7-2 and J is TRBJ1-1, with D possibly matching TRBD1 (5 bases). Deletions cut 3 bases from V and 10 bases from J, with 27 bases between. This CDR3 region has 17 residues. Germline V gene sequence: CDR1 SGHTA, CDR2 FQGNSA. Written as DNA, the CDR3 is TGTGCCAGCAGCTTGACGCGGCCAGGGACGGCTGGCCTTGTAGCTTTCTTT. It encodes CASSLTRPGTAGLVAFF.

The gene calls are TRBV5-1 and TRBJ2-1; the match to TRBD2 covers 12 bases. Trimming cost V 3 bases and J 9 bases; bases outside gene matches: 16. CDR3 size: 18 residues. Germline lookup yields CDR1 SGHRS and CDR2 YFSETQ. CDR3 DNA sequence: TGCGCCAGCAGCTACTTGTTGACTAGCGGGAGTCAATCCCGTGAGCAGTTCTTC. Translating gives CASSYLLTSGSQSREQFF.

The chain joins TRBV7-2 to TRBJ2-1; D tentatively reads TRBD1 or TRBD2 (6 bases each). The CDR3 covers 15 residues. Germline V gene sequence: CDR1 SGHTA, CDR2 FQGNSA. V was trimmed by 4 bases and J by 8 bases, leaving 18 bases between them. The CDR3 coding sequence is TGTGCCAGCAGCTCAAACCCTCAAGGGGGGCATGAGCAGTTCTTC. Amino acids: CASSSNPQGGHEQFF.

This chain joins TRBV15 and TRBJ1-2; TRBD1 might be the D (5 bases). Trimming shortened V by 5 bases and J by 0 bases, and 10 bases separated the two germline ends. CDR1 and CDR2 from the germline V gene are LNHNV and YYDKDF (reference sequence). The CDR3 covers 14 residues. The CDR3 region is CATSPGRTNYGYTF. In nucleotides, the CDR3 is TGTGCCACCAGCCCGGGACGGACTAACTATGGCTACACCTTC. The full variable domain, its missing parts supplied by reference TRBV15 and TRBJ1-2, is DAMVIQNPRYQVTQFGKPVTLSCSQTLNHNVMYWYQQKSSQAPKLLFHYYDKDFNNEADTPDNFQSRRPNTSFCFLDIRSPGLGDTAMYLCATSPGRTNYGYTFGSGTRLTVV.

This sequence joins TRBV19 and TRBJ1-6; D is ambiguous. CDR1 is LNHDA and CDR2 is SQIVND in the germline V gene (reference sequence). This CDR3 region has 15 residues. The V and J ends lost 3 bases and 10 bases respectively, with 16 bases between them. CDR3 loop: CASSILPGPRSPLHF. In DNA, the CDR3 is TGTGCCAGTAGTATCTTACCCGGGCCGAGGTCACCCCTCCACTTT.

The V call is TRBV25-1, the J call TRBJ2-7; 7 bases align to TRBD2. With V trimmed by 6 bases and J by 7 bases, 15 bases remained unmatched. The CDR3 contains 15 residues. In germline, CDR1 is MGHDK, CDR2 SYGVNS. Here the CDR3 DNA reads TGTGCCAGCAGCGAACCGAAGGGCGGGGGAGTTGAGCAGTACTTC. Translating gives CASSEPKGGGVEQYF.

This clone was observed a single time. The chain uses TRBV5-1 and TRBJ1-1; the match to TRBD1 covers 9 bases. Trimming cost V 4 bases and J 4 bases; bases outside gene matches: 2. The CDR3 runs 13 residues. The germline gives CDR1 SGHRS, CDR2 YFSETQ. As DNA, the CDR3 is TGCGCCAGCAGCGCGACAGGGGGCACTGAAGCTTTCTTT. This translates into CASSATGGTEAFF.

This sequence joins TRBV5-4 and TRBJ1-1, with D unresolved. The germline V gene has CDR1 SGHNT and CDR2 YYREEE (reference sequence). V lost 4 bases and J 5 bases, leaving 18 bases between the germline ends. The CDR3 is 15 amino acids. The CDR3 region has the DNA TGTGCCAGCAGCGCCTTCTTAGGGTCAAGGACTGAAGCTTTCTTT. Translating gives CASSAFLGSRTEAFF. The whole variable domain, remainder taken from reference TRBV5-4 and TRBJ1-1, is ETGVTQSPTHLIKTRGQQVTLRCSSQSGHNTVSWYQQALGQGPQFIFQYYREEENGRGNFPPRFSGLQFPNYSSELNVNALELDDSALYLCASSAFLGSRTEAFFGQGTRLTVV.

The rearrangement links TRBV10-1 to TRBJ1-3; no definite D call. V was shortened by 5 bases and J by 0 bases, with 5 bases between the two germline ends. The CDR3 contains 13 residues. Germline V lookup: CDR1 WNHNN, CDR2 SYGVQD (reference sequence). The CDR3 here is CASSRTSGNTIYF. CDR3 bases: TGCGCCAGCAGTCGTACCTCTGGAAACACCATATATTTT.

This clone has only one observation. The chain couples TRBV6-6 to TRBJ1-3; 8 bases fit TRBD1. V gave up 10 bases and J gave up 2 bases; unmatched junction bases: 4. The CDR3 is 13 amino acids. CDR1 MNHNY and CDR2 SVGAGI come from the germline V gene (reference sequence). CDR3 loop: CATSGGAGNTIYF. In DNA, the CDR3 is TGTGCCACCTCAGGGGGCGCTGGAAACACCATATATTTT.

CDR3 in amino acids: CASSLGHSLTDTQYF. The CDR3 DNA sequence: TGTGCCAGCAGTTTGGGACATAGTTTAACAGATACGCAGTATTTT. This rearrangement joins TRBV27 to TRBJ2-3, with a possible D match to TRBD1 (6 bases). CDR1 and CDR2 (germline): MNHEY, SMNVEV (reference sequence). The V gene lost 3 bases and the J gene lost 3 bases, with 13 bases spanning the gap. The CDR3 spans 15 residues.

CDR3 DNA sequence: TGTGCCAGCAGCGTAGATCCGACAGGGGATCCTAACTATGGCTACACCTTC. This encodes CASSVDPTGDPNYGYTF. The V and J genes are TRBV9 and TRBJ1-2; 8 positions agree with TRBD1. The CDR3 has 17 amino acids. V gave up 0 bases and J gave up 0 bases; unmatched junction bases: 7. Germline V gene lookup returns CDR1 SGDLS and CDR2 YYNGEE.

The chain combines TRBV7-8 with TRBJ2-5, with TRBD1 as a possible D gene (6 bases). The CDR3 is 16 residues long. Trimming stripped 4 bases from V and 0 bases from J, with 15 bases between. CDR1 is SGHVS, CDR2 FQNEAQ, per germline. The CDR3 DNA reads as TGTGCCAGCAGCTCGCCTCAAGGACAGTACCAAGAGACCCAGTACTTC. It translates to CASSSPQGQYQETQYF.

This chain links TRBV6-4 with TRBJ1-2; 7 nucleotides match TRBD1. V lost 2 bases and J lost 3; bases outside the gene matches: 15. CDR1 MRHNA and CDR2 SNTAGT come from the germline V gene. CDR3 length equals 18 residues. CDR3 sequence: CASSDPISRTGSHYGYTF. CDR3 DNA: TGTGCCAGCAGTGACCCTATCTCGAGGACAGGATCGCACTATGGCTACACCTTC.